The next 13 T cell receptor beta chains were all read from a single sample in a study of T cells after yellow fever vaccination. MiXCR, run by TCRdb on the 5' RACE reads, gives a single entry per CDR3 protein. Of more than 90,000 distinct CDR3 sequences listed, 8% to 9.5% are singletons. The sample consisted of CD8+ T cells sorted from PBMCs, taken 45 days after the yellow fever booster vaccination. The receptors were gathered from a man aged 30 to 45 who received the YFV17D yellow fever vaccine.

This clonotype was observed a few times. The chain is built from TRBV7-9 and TRBJ1-2; D is possibly TRBD1 (6 bases). The CDR3 covers 13 residues. CDR1 and CDR2 (germline): SEHNR, FQNEAQ (reference sequence). Trimming pared 6 bases from V and 2 bases from J, leaving 10 bases between. CDR3 nucleotide sequence: TGTGCCAGCAGACCACAGGGCAACTATGGCTACACCTTC. Its protein product is CASRPQGNYGYTF.

This clonotype was counted ten times or more. The V and J genes are TRBV28 and TRBJ2-7, with TRBD1 as a possible D gene (6 bases). Germline assignment: CDR1 MDHEN and CDR2 SYDVKM. The CDR3 sequence is 14 residues long. V lost 6 bases and J lost 4, with 16 bases in between. Here the CDR3 reads CASRALDSLYEQYF. The CDR3 nucleotides read TGTGCCAGCAGGGCCTTGGACAGCCTATACGAGCAGTACTTC.

At least ten counts were recorded for this clonotype. This chain links TRBV5-1 with TRBJ2-1; 10 positions agree with TRBD2. The germline gives CDR1 SGHRS, CDR2 YFSETQ. J lost 3 bases, V lost 3 bases, and 6 bases had no gene match. The CDR3 is made up of 16 amino acids. CDR3 amino acids: CASSWTAGGGYNEQFF. The CDR3 DNA reads TGCGCCAGCAGCTGGACAGCGGGAGGGGGCTACAATGAGCAGTTCTTC.

This clonotype has a count of ten or more. The rearrangement links TRBV20-1 to TRBJ2-7; no firm D call. Per germline, CDR1 DFQATT and CDR2 SNEGSKA (reference sequence). V dropped 0 bases and J dropped 0 bases, with 9 bases sitting between them. The CDR3 sequence is 14 residues long. The CDR3 nucleotides read TGCAGTGCTAGAGACCTCCTGAGCTCCTACGAGCAGTACTTC. Translation: CSARDLLSSYEQYF.

This clonotype was counted a few times. The chain employs TRBV14 and TRBJ1-2; tentative D call: TRBD1 (6 bases). The CDR3 runs 13 residues. Germline V gene sequence: CDR1 SGHDN, CDR2 FVKESK. The V gene lost 3 bases and the J gene lost 4 bases, with 9 bases spanning the gap. The CDR3 DNA sequence: TGTGCCAGCAGCCACGGGACAATCTATGGCTACACCTTC. It encodes CASSHGTIYGYTF.

This clonotype was counted many times. In nucleotides, the CDR3 is TGTGCCAGCAGTTGGAGGGACACTGAAGCTTTCTTT. Translating it yields CASSWRDTEAFF. This chain joins TRBV6-5 and TRBJ1-1; no definite D call. The V end was cut by 4 bases, the J end by 3 bases, with 6 bases between. Germline CDR1 is MNHEY and CDR2 is SVGAGI. CDR3 size: 12 residues.

This clonotype has a handful of counts. The gene calls are TRBV4-3 and TRBJ2-2, with no clear D. Germline-derived CDR1 and CDR2 are LGHNA and YSLEER. The V and J ends lost 0 bases and 6 bases respectively, with 11 bases between them. The CDR3 is 15 residues long. Written as DNA, the CDR3 is TGCGCCAGCAGCCAAGATGAGTTCCTGCCCGGGGAGCTGTTTTTT. Amino acids: CASSQDEFLPGELFF.

As for this clonotype: A much larger clone differs by one base, so this may be a read error. V and J are TRBV29-1 and TRBJ2-2, with 10 positions matching TRBD1. With 3 bases clipped from V and 8 bases from J, the junction kept 3 bases outside the gene matches. CDR3 size: 13 residues. The V gene's germline CDR1 is SQVTM and CDR2 ANQGSEA. The CDR3 sequence is CSVETGGHGELFF. CDR3 DNA sequence: TGCAGCGTTGAGACAGGGGGCCATGGGGAGCTGTTTTTT.

This clonotype was detected a few times. The J gene is TRBJ1-1, the V gene TRBV7-9; no clear D gene. V shed 6 bases and J shed 1 base, with 12 bases lying between them. There are 14 residues in the CDR3. Germline V gene sequence: CDR1 SEHNR, CDR2 FQNEAQ (reference sequence). The CDR3 coding sequence is TGTGCCAGCAGTCAGAGGACGGGGAACACTGAAGCTTTCTTT. This codes for CASSQRTGNTEAFF.

The chain is built from TRBV6-2 or TRBV6-3 and TRBJ2-7; 10 bases fit TRBD2. Germline assignment: CDR1 MNHEY and CDR2 SVGEGT. The CDR3 covers 16 residues. With V trimmed by 4 bases and J by 1 base, 7 bases remained unmatched. The CDR3 sequence: CASSLVSGRQSYEQYF. CDR3 bases: TGTGCCAGCAGTTTGGTTAGCGGGAGGCAGTCCTACGAGCAGTACTTC.

This clonotype was counted at least ten times. The chain links TRBV5-6 to TRBJ2-1; possibly TRBD1 or TRBD2 for D (5 bases each). Deletions cut 2 bases from V and 4 bases from J, with 7 bases between. The CDR3 is 13 amino acids. The germline V gene has CDR1 SGHDT and CDR2 YYEEEE. The CDR3 reads CASSFGAYNEQFF. Written as DNA, the CDR3 is TGTGCCAGCAGCTTCGGGGCGTACAATGAGCAGTTCTTC.

This clonotype was recorded a few times. The chain couples TRBV7-8 to TRBJ2-7; a possible D gene is TRBD1 (5 bases). V was clipped by 5 bases and J by 4 bases, with 9 bases between them. The CDR3 extends over 12 amino acids. Germline V gene lookup returns CDR1 SGHVS and CDR2 FQNEAQ. The CDR3 protein is CASSPHRYEQYF. CDR3 DNA sequence: TGTGCCAGCAGCCCCCACAGGTACGAGCAGTACTTC.

This clonotype has ten or more counts. The chain carries TRBV12-3 or TRBV12-4 and TRBJ2-3; possible D gene TRBD2, 6 bases. Trimming cost V 1 base and J 1 base, with 9 bases left between them. CDR3 length: 15 amino acids. The CDR3 region is CASSLVPGGTDTQYF. Written as DNA, the CDR3 is TGTGCCAGCAGTTTAGTCCCGGGAGGCACAGATACGCAGTATTTT.